This T cell receptor (beta chain) was identified in a study of shared clonotypes between healthy human individuals. Here immunoSEQ multiplex PCR was the method, and the copy in TCRdb shows in-frame clones only, minus some. The table shows fewer than 700,000 clones, with approximately 95% occurring only once. Per the germline V gene, CDR1 is MDHEN and CDR2 is SYDVKM. The CDR3 loop spans 14 amino acids. Trimming at V came to 8 bases and at J to 4 bases, leaving 3 bases not matched to a gene. Terminally differentiated effector memory CD45RA+ cells were excluded from the naive CD8 cells, which were CD45RO-negative and positively selected for CCR7.

The TCR sequence derives from a woman in her 30s in good health. This chain links TRBV28 with TRBJ1-5, with TRBD1 matching 12 bases. The material sequenced was naive CD8+ T cells sorted from blood. This CDR3 is CASGGQGANQPQHF. CDR3 DNA: TGTGCCAGCGGGGGACAGGGGGCTAATCAGCCCCAGCATTTT.